Presented here are 23 T cell receptor beta chains from one specimen sequenced in a study of graft-versus-host responses after intestinal transplantation. The protocol was immunoSEQ multiplex PCR, while the TCRdb copy is restricted to in-frame clones and leaves out a portion. The sample shows about 90,000 clones, roughly 91% of them seen only once. The antigens for these receptors are not known. The sequencing used unstimulated CD8+ T cells sorted from spleen or lymph node cells, collected before transplant. The source of these receptors is a human donor who was the organ donor for an intestinal transplant.

This clone was counted once. The gene calls are TRBV2 and TRBJ1-1; 7 nucleotides align to TRBD1. Germline CDR1 and CDR2: SNHLY and FYNNEI. Trimming removed 7 bases from V and 1 base from J; junction bases left unmatched: 9. This CDR3 has 15 residues. The CDR3: CASKPDRMGNTEAFF. For the CDR3, the DNA is TGTGCCAGCAAACCGGACAGGATGGGGAACACTGAAGCTTTCTTT.

The chain joins TRBV11-3 to TRBJ2-1; the D gene is possibly TRBD2 (5 bases). This CDR3 comprises 13 residues. Trimming took 4 bases from V and 4 from J, leaving 8 bases between them. Per the germline V gene, CDR1 is SGHNT and CDR2 is YENEEA. The CDR3 DNA reads TGTGCCAGCAGCTCCCGACTATACAATGAGCAGTTCTTC. Its translation: CASSSRLYNEQFF. The full variable domain, in which reference TRBV11-3 and TRBJ2-1 provide the parts outside the CDR3, is EAGVVQSPRYKIIEKKQPVAFWCNPISGHNTLYWYLQNLGQGPELLIRYENEEAVDDSQLPKDRFSAERLKGVDSTLKIQPAELGDSAVYLCASSSRLYNEQFFGPGTRLTVL.

The J gene is TRBJ2-7, the V gene TRBV4-3; TRBD2 is a possible D gene (5 bases). V shed 2 bases and J shed 1 base, with 9 bases lying between them. Germline V gene sequence: CDR1 LGHNA, CDR2 YSLEER. There are 14 residues in the CDR3. The CDR3 sequence is CASSQRGLSYEQYF. As DNA, the CDR3 is TGCGCCAGCAGCCAACGCGGACTTTCCTACGAGCAGTACTTC.

This chain uses TRBV10-2 with TRBJ1-2; 7 bases fit TRBD1. The CDR3 covers 17 residues. J gave up 3 bases and V 7 bases, and 17 bases lay outside the gene matches. Germline assignment: CDR1 WSHSY and CDR2 SAAADI. CDR3 residues: CASTEEQGTLWHYGYTF. The CDR3 coding sequence is TGCGCCAGCACCGAGGAACAGGGGACCCTGTGGCACTATGGCTACACCTTC.

The chain combines TRBV2 with TRBJ1-5, with TRBD1 identical over 9 bases. CDR3 size: 16 residues. V lost 6 bases to trimming and J lost 3 bases; unmatched junction nucleotides: 9. Germline V CDR1 and CDR2: SNHLY, FYNNEI. The CDR3 reads CASSLWGQGFNQPQHF. CDR3 sequence (DNA): TGTGCCAGCAGCCTATGGGGACAGGGTTTCAATCAGCCCCAGCATTTT.

This chain links TRBV28 with TRBJ1-1, with TRBD1 as a possible D gene (5 bases). V was trimmed by 7 bases and J by 1 base, leaving 19 bases between them. CDR1 and CDR2 (germline): MDHEN, SYDVKM. The CDR3 is 16 amino acids. In DNA, the CDR3 is TGTGCCAGCACCGACGGGGGGGTAAGGAAGAACACTGAAGCTTTCTTT. Its translation: CASTDGGVRKNTEAFF.

The chain carries TRBV19 and TRBJ2-1; 8 bases line up with TRBD2. Per the germline V gene, CDR1 is LNHDA and CDR2 is SQIVND (reference sequence). The CDR3 loop spans 15 amino acids. V dropped 3 bases and J dropped 6; count of bases not matched to a gene: 7. The CDR3 sequence: CASSISGGVSNEQFF. The CDR3 DNA follows: TGTGCCAGTAGTATCTCCGGGGGGGTAAGCAATGAGCAGTTCTTC.

The rearrangement joins TRBV10-3 to TRBJ1-2; 11 bases match TRBD1. The germline V gene has CDR1 ENHRY and CDR2 SYGVKD. V gave up 4 bases and J gave up 4 bases; unmatched junction bases: 5. This CDR3 has 15 amino acids. CDR3 in amino acids: CAISVWDRGFYGYTF. CDR3 in DNA: TGTGCCATCAGTGTGTGGGACAGGGGGTTCTATGGCTACACCTTC.

The chain links TRBV27 to TRBJ1-5, with 7 bases that match TRBD1. The CDR3 totals 15 residues. Per the germline V gene, CDR1 is MNHEY and CDR2 is SMNVEV (reference sequence). Germline trimming cut 5 bases from V and 4 bases from J; bases unmatched to any gene: 8. The CDR3 sequence is CASSTLDRPNQPQHF. The CDR3 DNA is TGTGCCAGCAGTACCCTGGACAGGCCGAATCAGCCCCAGCATTTT.

Concerning this clone: Compared with germline, one end of the junction differs, possibly owing to a read error. This chain joins TRBV6-6 and TRBJ2-5; D ambiguous. This CDR3 has 14 residues. Germline V gives CDR1 MNHNY, CDR2 SVGAGI (reference sequence). The CDR3 DNA is TGTGCCGGCAGTTACTCGATCCGGGAAGAGACCCAGTACTTC. Its protein product is CAGSYSIREETQYF.

V is TRBV11-3 and J is TRBJ1-1; D remains ambiguous. The V gene's germline CDR1 is SGHNT and CDR2 YENEEA. Between the trimmed V and J ends, which lost 0 bases and 6 bases, there was a span of 5 bases. This CDR3 contains 12 residues. The CDR3 is CASSLDSPEAFF. DNA for the CDR3: TGTGCCAGCAGCTTAGATAGCCCTGAAGCTTTCTTT.

The chain uses TRBV28 and TRBJ1-1; possible D gene TRBD1, 5 bases. This CDR3 has 16 residues. The germline gives CDR1 MDHEN, CDR2 SYDVKM. Trimming cost V 2 bases and J 2 bases, with 15 bases left between them. CDR3 amino acids: CASSLPSRVLNTEAFF. CDR3 coding DNA: TGTGCCAGCAGTTTACCCTCCAGGGTCCTAAACACTGAAGCTTTCTTT.

The chain combines TRBV6-5 with TRBJ2-7; weak D call: TRBD2 (5 bases). The germline V gene encodes CDR1 MNHEY and CDR2 SVGAGI. The length of the CDR3 is 15 residues. V was clipped by 3 bases and J by 0 bases, with 12 bases between them. The CDR3 coding sequence is TGTGCCAGCAGTTATGGACTGAACCCCTCCTACGAGCAGTACTTC. This sequence encodes CASSYGLNPSYEQYF.

The chain couples TRBV4-2 to TRBJ2-7; no firm D call. CDR1 and CDR2 from the germline V gene are LGHNA and YNFKEQ. The CDR3 loop spans 13 amino acids. Trimming cost V 1 base and J 5 bases, with 9 bases left between them. The CDR3 is CASSQVNGDEQYF. Written as DNA, the CDR3 is TGTGCCAGCAGCCAAGTAAACGGAGACGAGCAGTACTTC.

The chain combines TRBV18 with TRBJ2-1; no clear D gene. With 3 bases removed from V and 8 bases from J, the gap between germline ends came to 8 bases. Germline V CDR1 and CDR2: KGHSH, LQKENI. The CDR3 consists of 12 residues. This chain's CDR3 is CASSPPGDEQFF. The CDR3, as DNA: TGTGCCAGCTCACCCCCGGGTGATGAGCAGTTCTTC.

The chain employs TRBV6-5 and TRBJ2-5; D ambiguous. The DNA end is a closer match to TRBJ2-7, so the J assignment may be wrong. This CDR3 has 16 residues. Germline CDR1 reads MNHEY; CDR2 reads SVGAGI. The CDR3 region has the DNA TGTGCCAGCAGTTACTCGATTGGCCAGGCCTCCTACGAGCAGTACTTC. Translation: CASSYSIGQASYEQYF.

The DNA of the CDR3 is TGTGCCAGCAGCTTAGGGGGAGCGGGAGGGCCGGGTGGGCAGTACTTC. It is translated as CASSLGGAGGPGGQYF. This chain links TRBV7-8 with TRBJ2-7; TRBD2 matches at 10 bases. The V and J ends lost 1 base and 9 bases, in that order; junction bases with no gene match: 12. The CDR3 runs 16 residues. The germline V gene encodes CDR1 SGHVS and CDR2 FQNEAQ.

The chain joins TRBV6-5 to TRBJ2-2, with D tentatively TRBD2 (6 bases). Per the germline V gene, CDR1 is MNHEY and CDR2 is SVGAGI. The V end lost 8 bases, the J end lost 2 bases, and 12 bases lay between the germline ends. The CDR3 has 14 amino acids. The CDR3 sequence is CASFGGANTGELFF. The CDR3 DNA reads TGTGCCAGCTTTGGAGGGGCAAACACCGGGGAGCTGTTTTTT.

V and J are TRBV27 and TRBJ2-5; 7 nucleotides match TRBD2. TRBJ2-7 explains the end of the DNA better; the J call may be wrong. The CDR3 sequence is 16 residues long. Germline V gene data show CDR1 as MNHEY and CDR2 as SMNVEV (reference sequence). CDR3 protein: CASSYLAPSGPYEQYF. DNA for the CDR3: TGTGCCAGCAGTTATCTGGCCCCTAGCGGACCTTACGAGCAGTACTTC.

The V and J genes are TRBV11-2 and TRBJ2-1; the match to TRBD2 covers 7 bases. CDR1 is SGHAT, CDR2 FQNNGV, per germline. With V trimmed by 2 bases and J by 3 bases, 1 base remained unmatched. This CDR3 comprises 14 residues. The CDR3 DNA reads as TGTGCCAGCAGCTTAACTAGCGACTACAATGAGCAGTTCTTC. Translated: CASSLTSDYNEQFF.

The rearrangement uses TRBV5-4 and TRBJ2-7, with 7 positions matching TRBD1. Germline CDR1 SGHNT, CDR2 YYREEE (reference sequence). The V segment lost 4 bases and the J segment 4 bases; nucleotides outside the gene matches: 5. The CDR3 covers 13 residues. Here the CDR3 DNA reads TGTGCCAGCAGCCCTGGGACAGTATACGAGCAGTACTTC. Encoded protein: CASSPGTVYEQYF.

The chain recombines TRBV5-1 with TRBJ2-7; the match to TRBD2 covers 8 bases. Germline lookup yields CDR1 SGHRS and CDR2 YFSETQ. Germline trimming cut 5 bases from V and 6 bases from J; bases unmatched to any gene: 7. The CDR3 extends over 13 amino acids. As DNA, the CDR3 is TGCGCCAGCAGGGGGACTAGTAGCGGCGAGCAGTACTTC. Translated: CASRGTSSGEQYF.

The CDR3 DNA is TGTGCCAGCAGCCTAAGCGGGGAGGGCAATGAGCAGTTCTTC. Encoded protein: CASSLSGEGNEQFF. The chain combines TRBV28 with TRBJ2-1; 7 bases are a match to TRBD2. The CDR3 is 14 amino acids. With V trimmed by 6 bases and J by 6 bases, 8 bases remained unmatched. Germline lookup yields CDR1 MDHEN and CDR2 SYDVKM.